The T cell receptor beta chain under discussion was sequenced for a study of blood T cell repertoires in COVID-19. CDR3 length: 12 amino acids. The V gene lost 4 bases and the J gene lost 7 bases, with 10 bases spanning the gap. CDR1 is KGHSH, CDR2 LQKENI, per germline. Generated by immunoSEQ multiplex PCR, the TCRdb table keeps only in-frame clones and is missing some. The table records hundreds of thousands of clones, about nine tenths of them present only once. J is TRBJ1-2 and V is TRBV18, with D unresolved. The TCR was taken from a man aged 55 to 70 who had recovered from COVID-19. Sequenced material: peripheral blood. CDR3 sequence reads: CASSQQKSGYTF. The CDR3 DNA reads as TGTGCCAGCTCACAACAGAAAAGTGGCTACACCTTC.